What follows describes a single T cell receptor beta chain. Its antigen is not identified. This sample is part of a study of cytomegalovirus exposure and HLA in healthy donors. The CDR3 is 14 residues long. V trimming: 6 bases; J trimming: 8 bases; junction bases outside the gene matches: 9. Per the germline V gene, CDR1 is MNHEY and CDR2 is SMNVEV (reference sequence). Study-level points and caveats: A cluster of highly shared sequence variants was likely a sequencing artifact. The productive fraction for most TCR beta V segments was about 90% or about 30% in an earlier analysis.

60 Vbeta and 13 Jbeta primers were used in PCR. Profiling relied on immunoSEQ multiplex PCR, and the TCRdb table lists in-frame clones only, not all of them. Among about 200,000 clones listed, approximately 80% were seen once. Sequencing was carried out using PBMCs. The gene calls are TRBV27 and TRBJ1-2; TRBD1 aligns across 10 bases. This sequence originates from a man aged 25 to 40 in good health and CMV-seronegative. CDR3 nucleotide sequence: TGTGCCAGCAGCTTAGGGACAGGGGTAGGGGGCTACACCTTC. Translation gives CASSLGTGVGGYTF.